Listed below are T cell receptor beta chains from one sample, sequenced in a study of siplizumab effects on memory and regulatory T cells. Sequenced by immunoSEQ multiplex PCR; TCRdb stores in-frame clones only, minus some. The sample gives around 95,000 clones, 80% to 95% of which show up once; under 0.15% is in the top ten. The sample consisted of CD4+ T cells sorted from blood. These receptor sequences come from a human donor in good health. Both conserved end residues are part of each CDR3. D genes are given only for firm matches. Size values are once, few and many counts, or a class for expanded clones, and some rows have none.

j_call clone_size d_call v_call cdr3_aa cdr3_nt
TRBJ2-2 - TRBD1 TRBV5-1 CATKRGPDTGELFF TGCGCCACCAAGAGGGGGCCAGACACCGGGGAGCTGTTTTTT
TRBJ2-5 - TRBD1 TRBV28 CASSSAGGGQTQYF TGTGCCAGCAGTTCGGCAGGGGGCGGACAGACCCAGTACTTC
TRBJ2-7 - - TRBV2 CASRTRQSLFYEQYF TGTGCCAGCAGGACGCGTCAGAGCCTATTTTACGAGCAGTACTTC
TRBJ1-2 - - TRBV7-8 CASSLEYGNYGYTF TGTGCCAGCAGCTTAGAGTACGGGAACTATGGCTACACCTTC
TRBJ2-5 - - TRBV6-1 CASSRQEQETQYF TGTGCCAGCAGCCGACAGGAACAAGAGACCCAGTACTTC
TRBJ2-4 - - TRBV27 CASSPLSGNKNIQYF TGTGCCAGCAGTCCCCTTAGTGGCAACAAAAACATTCAGTACTTC
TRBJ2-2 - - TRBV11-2 CASSWAGAVAGELFF TGTGCCAGCAGCTGGGCGGGGGCTGTTGCCGGGGAGCTGTTTTTT
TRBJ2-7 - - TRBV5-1 CASSLSPGVVSYEQYF TGCGCCAGCAGCTTGTCCCCGGGAGTAGTTTCCTACGAGCAGTACTTC
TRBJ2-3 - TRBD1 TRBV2 CANHRDRVTDTQYF TGTGCCAACCACCGGGACAGGGTCACAGATACGCAGTATTTT
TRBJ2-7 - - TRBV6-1 CASSPNYEQYF TGTGCCAGCAGTCCGAACTACGAGCAGTACTTC
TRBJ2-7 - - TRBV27 CASSLSVGDSYEQYF TGTGCCAGCAGTTTATCGGTCGGCGATTCCTACGAGCAGTACTTC
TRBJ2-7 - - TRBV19 CARPGLARYF TGTGCCAGACCAGGGCTGGCAAGGTACTTC
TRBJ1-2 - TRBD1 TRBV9 CASSVEPGGFYGYTF TGTGCCAGCAGCGTAGAGCCAGGGGGCTTCTATGGCTACACCTTC
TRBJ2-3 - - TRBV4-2 CASSQDLVARGTDTQYF TGTGCCAGCAGCCAAGATCTTGTAGCAAGGGGCACAGATACGCAGTATTTT
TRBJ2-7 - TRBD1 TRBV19 CASSIALDRGEEQYF TGTGCCAGTAGTATAGCGTTGGACAGGGGGGAAGAGCAGTACTTC
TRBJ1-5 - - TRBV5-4 CASSLDPRGNQPQHF TGTGCCAGCAGCTTGGATCCCAGGGGAAATCAGCCCCAGCATTTT
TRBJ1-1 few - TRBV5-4 CASSGRTDSAEAFF TGTGCCAGCAGCGGCAGGACTGACTCCGCTGAAGCTTTCTTT
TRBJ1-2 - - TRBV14 CASSQVPRHGYTF TGTGCCAGCAGCCAAGTCCCTCGCCATGGCTACACCTTC
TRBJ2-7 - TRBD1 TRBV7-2 CASSLGGQDRNEQYF TGTGCCAGCAGCTTAGGGGGACAGGACCGAAACGAGCAGTACTTC
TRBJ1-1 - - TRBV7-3 CASSLRGLDTEAFF TGTGCCAGCAGCTTAAGGGGGTTGGACACTGAAGCTTTCTTT
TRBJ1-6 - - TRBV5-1 CASSQARFSNSPLHF TGCGCCAGCAGCCAGGCACGATTTTCGAATTCACCCCTCCACTTT
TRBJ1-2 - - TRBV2 CALQPSRQSLYGYTF TGTGCTTTGCAGCCCTCGAGACAGTCCCTCTATGGCTACACCTTC
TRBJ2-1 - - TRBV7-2 CASSLDGANNEQFF TGTGCCAGCAGCTTAGACGGGGCCAACAATGAGCAGTTCTTC
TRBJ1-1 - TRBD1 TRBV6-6 CASSWATGPSGAFF TGTGCCAGCAGTTGGGCGACAGGGCCTAGTGGAGCTTTCTTT